This T cell receptor (beta chain) was sequenced in a study of cytomegalovirus exposure and HLA in healthy donors. Germline CDR1 and CDR2: SGHAT and FQNNGV. The CDR3 extends over 15 amino acids. With V trimmed by 2 bases and J by 4 bases, 5 bases remained unmatched. Primers for the PCR totalled 60 Vbeta and 13 Jbeta. Profiled with immunoSEQ multiplex PCR; TCRdb holds only in-frame clones, not every one. This sample carries 120,000 or so clones, around 72% of them seen once, and the ten largest clones take roughly 9.3%. Broader study findings: For TCR beta chains, V- and J-gene trimming was later linked to a missense DCLRE1C variant. High specificity and sensitivity for cytomegalovirus status were reported for the classifier. Earlier analysis looked at TCR beta V segments, and most were productive about 90% or about 30% of the time. CMV antigen specificity was confirmed in vitro for three CMV-associated chains.

This clone has just one count. Its antigen is still unknown. The specimen was PBMCs. The sequence was obtained from a woman aged 45-60 years in good health and CMV-seropositive. The rearrangement links TRBV11-2 to TRBJ2-3, with TRBD2 matching over 8 bases. The CDR3 DNA follows: TGTGCCAGCAGCTTAACGGGGGGGAGGTCAGATACGCAGTATTTT. Translation gives CASSLTGGRSDTQYF.